The 10 T cell receptor beta chains given below trace back to one sample, sequenced in a study of graft-versus-host responses after intestinal transplantation. For these receptors, no antigen is known. The method was immunoSEQ multiplex PCR; TCRdb's version includes in-frame clones alone and lacks a portion of them. The sample has about 39,000 clones, over 90% seen once. Sample: unstimulated CD8+ T cells sorted from spleen or lymph node cells, taken before transplant. The receptors were gathered from a human donor who was the organ donor for an intestinal transplant.

The chain is built from TRBV21-1 and TRBJ1-2; the DNA was not compared with TRBD1, the D call given in the table. TRBV21-1 is assigned pseudogene status. The length of the CDR3 is 9 residues. The CDR3 region has the DNA TGTGCCAGCAGCTTTCGACAGCACTTC. Protein sequence: CASSFRQHF.

In its sample, this clone was seen once. The CDR3 loop is CASSDVGGPYEQYF. The CDR3 DNA is TGTGCCAGCAGTGACGTGGGAGGGCCCTACGAGCAGTACTTC. The chain employs TRBV6-5 and TRBJ2-7; 7 positions match TRBD2. Looked up from germline, CDR1 is MNHEY and CDR2 is SVGAGI. V was pared by 5 bases and J by 2 bases, with 6 bases of the junction left unmatched. The CDR3 has 14 amino acids.

Only a few counts were recorded for this clone. CDR3 loop: CASREGTGMYTEAFF. CDR3 in DNA: TGTGCCAGCAGAGAGGGGACAGGGATGTACACTGAAGCTTTCTTT. The chain couples TRBV11-2 to TRBJ1-1; 9 nucleotides line up with TRBD1. V was clipped by 6 bases and J by 3 bases; unmatched bases: 8. Per the germline V gene, CDR1 is SGHAT and CDR2 is FQNNGV. The CDR3 is 15 amino acids. The variable domain in full, with the rest retrieved from reference TRBV11-2 and TRBJ1-1, is EAGVAQSPRYKIIEKRQSVAFWCNPISGHATLYWYQQILGQGPKLLIQFQNNGVVDDSQLPKDRFSAERLKGVDSTLKIQPAKLEDSAVYLCASREGTGMYTEAFFGQGTRLTVV.

V and J are TRBV7-3 and TRBJ2-1; D might be TRBD2 (5 bases). Germline V CDR1 and CDR2: SGHTA, FQGTGA. Trimming left V 4 bases short and J 7 bases short, with 8 bases between. CDR3 length equals 12 residues. The CDR3: CASSSTGNEQFF. The CDR3 DNA is TGTGCCAGCAGCTCGACGGGGAATGAGCAGTTCTTC.

The CDR3 nucleotides read TGTGCCAGCAGTGAAGCGGGAGGGGCAGAGACCCAGTACTTC. Translation gives CASSEAGGAETQYF. The chain employs TRBV2 and TRBJ2-5; 7 nucleotides match TRBD2. The V gene end was trimmed by 0 bases and the J gene end by 4 bases; junction bases not matched to a gene: 2. The CDR3 is 14 residues long. CDR1 is SNHLY, CDR2 FYNNEI, per germline.

CDR3 sequence (DNA): TGTGCCAGCAGTTACTTTAGGGGAAGCTATGGCTACACCTTC. Its protein is CASSYFRGSYGYTF. V gene TRBV6-4 combines with J gene TRBJ1-2, with a tentative D call TRBD1 (5 bases). Germline lookup yields CDR1 MRHNA and CDR2 SNTAGT. V lost 5 bases and J 4 bases, leaving 14 bases between the germline ends. CDR3 size: 14 residues.

The chain employs TRBV4-1 and TRBJ2-5, with D hard to call. Germline loops: CDR1 MGHRA, CDR2 YSYEKL. Trimming stripped 2 bases from V and 5 bases from J, with 9 bases between. This CDR3 spans 13 amino acids. The CDR3 DNA follows: TGCGCCAGCAGCCAAAGGAATTGGGAGACCCAGTACTTC. This encodes CASSQRNWETQYF.

The chain links TRBV4-3 to TRBJ2-2; D is unresolved. Germline V gene lookup returns CDR1 LGHNA and CDR2 YSLEER. The CDR3 has 15 residues. Deletions cut 2 bases from V and 5 bases from J, with 12 bases between. CDR3 sequence reads: CASSQSLKRTGELFF. The CDR3 DNA reads as TGCGCCAGCAGCCAATCTCTGAAGAGGACCGGGGAGCTGTTTTTT.

The chain combines TRBV7-2 with TRBJ2-1; 7 positions agree with TRBD2. CDR3 length: 14 amino acids. Germline V gene data show CDR1 as SGHTA and CDR2 as FQGNSA. Trimming removed 5 bases from V and 7 bases from J; junction bases left unmatched: 8. The CDR3 protein is CASSPSGVINEQFF. CDR3 nucleotides: TGTGCCAGCAGCCCCAGCGGGGTAATTAATGAGCAGTTCTTC. Together with reference TRBV7-2 and TRBJ2-1, the CDR3 gives the full variable domain: GAGVSQSPSNKVTEKGKDVELRCDPISGHTALYWYRQSLGQGLEFLIYFQGNSAPDKSGLPSDRFSAERTGGSVSTLTIQRTQQEDSAVYLCASSPSGVINEQFFGPGTRLTVL.

J is TRBJ2-7 and V is TRBV6-6, with 11 bases aligning to TRBD1. This CDR3 is built from 13 residues. The germline CDR1 and CDR2 sequences are MNHNY and SVGAGI (reference sequence). The ends lost 6 bases at V and 4 bases at J; junction bases unmatched: 2. The CDR3 DNA reads TGTGCCAGCAGAGGACAGGGGGCGTACGAGCAGTACTTC. Translating gives CASRGQGAYEQYF.